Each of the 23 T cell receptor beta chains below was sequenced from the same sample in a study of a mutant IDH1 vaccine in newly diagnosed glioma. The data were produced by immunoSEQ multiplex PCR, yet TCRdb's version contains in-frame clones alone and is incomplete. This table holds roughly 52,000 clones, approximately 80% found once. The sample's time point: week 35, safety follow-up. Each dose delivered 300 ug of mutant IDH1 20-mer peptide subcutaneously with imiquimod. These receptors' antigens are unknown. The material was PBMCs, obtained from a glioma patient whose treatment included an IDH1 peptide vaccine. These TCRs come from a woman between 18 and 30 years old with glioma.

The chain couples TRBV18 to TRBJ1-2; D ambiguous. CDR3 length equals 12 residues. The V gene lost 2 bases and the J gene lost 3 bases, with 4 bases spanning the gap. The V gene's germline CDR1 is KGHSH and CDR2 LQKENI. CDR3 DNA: TGTGCCAGCTCACCAAGGGACTATGGCTACACCTTC. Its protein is CASSPRDYGYTF.

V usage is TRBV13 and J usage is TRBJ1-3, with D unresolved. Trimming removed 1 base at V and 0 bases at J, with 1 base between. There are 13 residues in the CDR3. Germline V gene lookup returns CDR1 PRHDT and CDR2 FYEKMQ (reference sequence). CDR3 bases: TGTGCCAGCAGCTTAGTCTCTGGAAACACCATATATTTT. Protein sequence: CASSLVSGNTIYF.

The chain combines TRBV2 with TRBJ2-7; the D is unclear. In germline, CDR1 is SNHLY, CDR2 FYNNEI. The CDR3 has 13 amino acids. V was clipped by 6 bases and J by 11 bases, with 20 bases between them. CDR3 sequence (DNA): TGTGCCAGCAGCGGGCATGGGTCAAAAAGGGAGTACTTC. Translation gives CASSGHGSKREYF.

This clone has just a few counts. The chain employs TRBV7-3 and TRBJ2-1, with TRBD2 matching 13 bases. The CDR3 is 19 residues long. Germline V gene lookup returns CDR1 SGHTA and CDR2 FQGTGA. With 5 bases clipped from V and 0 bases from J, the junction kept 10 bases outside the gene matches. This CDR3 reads CASSPRGLAGKGSYNEQFF. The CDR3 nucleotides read TGTGCCAGCAGCCCGAGGGGACTAGCGGGAAAGGGCTCCTACAATGAGCAGTTCTTC.

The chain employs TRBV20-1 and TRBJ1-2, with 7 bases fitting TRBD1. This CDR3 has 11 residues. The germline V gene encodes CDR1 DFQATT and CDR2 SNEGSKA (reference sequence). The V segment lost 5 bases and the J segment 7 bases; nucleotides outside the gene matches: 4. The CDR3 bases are TGCAGTGCTGCCTCAGGGGGTGGCTACACCTTC. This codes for CSAASGGGYTF.

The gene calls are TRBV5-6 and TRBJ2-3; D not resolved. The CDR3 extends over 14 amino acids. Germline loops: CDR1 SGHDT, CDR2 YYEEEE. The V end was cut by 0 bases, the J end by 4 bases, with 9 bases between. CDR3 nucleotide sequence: TGTGCCAGCAGCTTGGTGACTGTCCCAGATACGCAGTATTTT. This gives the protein CASSLVTVPDTQYF.

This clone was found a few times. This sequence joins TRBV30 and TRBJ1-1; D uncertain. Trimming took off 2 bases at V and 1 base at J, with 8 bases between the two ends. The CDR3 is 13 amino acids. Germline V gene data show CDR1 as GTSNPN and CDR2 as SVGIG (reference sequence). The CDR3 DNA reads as TGTGCCTGGAGTACGGACTGGAACACTGAAGCTTTCTTT. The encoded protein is CAWSTDWNTEAFF. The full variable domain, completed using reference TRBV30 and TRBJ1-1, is SQTIHQWPATLVQPVGSPLSLECTVEGTSNPNLYWYRQAAGRGLQLLFYSVGIGQISSEVPQNLSASRPQDRQFILSSKKLLLSDSGFYLCAWSTDWNTEAFFGQGTRLTVV.

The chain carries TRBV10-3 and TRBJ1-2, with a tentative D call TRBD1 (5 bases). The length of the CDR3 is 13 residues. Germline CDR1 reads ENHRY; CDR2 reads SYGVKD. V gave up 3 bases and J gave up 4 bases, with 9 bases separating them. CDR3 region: CAISDNRLYGYTF. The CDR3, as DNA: TGTGCCATCAGTGATAACAGGCTCTATGGCTACACCTTC.

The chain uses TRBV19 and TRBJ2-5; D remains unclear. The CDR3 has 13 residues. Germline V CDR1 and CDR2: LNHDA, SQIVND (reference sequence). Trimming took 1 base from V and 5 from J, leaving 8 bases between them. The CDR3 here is CASSIGDLETQYF. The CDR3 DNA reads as TGTGCCAGTAGTATAGGGGATTTGGAGACCCAGTACTTC.

The chain's CDR3 is CATKWTGPNTEAFF. As DNA, the CDR3 is TGTGCCACCAAATGGACAGGCCCGAACACTGAAGCTTTCTTT. This chain links TRBV19 with TRBJ1-1, with 7 bases that match TRBD1. V dropped 10 bases and J dropped 1; count of bases not matched to a gene: 9. Germline V gene lookup returns CDR1 LNHDA and CDR2 SQIVND (reference sequence). This CDR3 region has 14 residues.

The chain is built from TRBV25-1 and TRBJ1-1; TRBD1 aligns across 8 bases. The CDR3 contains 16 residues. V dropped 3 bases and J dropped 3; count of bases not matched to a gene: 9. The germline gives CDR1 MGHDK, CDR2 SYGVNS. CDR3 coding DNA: TGTGCCAGCAGTGACCGCAGGGGGCCACCCGACACTGAAGCTTTCTTT. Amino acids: CASSDRRGPPDTEAFF.

The CDR3 DNA is TGCAGCGTTGAATGGGAGCTCAACTATGGCTACACCTTC. This encodes CSVEWELNYGYTF. V and J are TRBV29-1 and TRBJ1-2; no firm D call. The CDR3 is 13 amino acids. The germline gives CDR1 SQVTM, CDR2 ANQGSEA. The V end lost 2 bases, the J end lost 2 bases, and 9 bases lay between the germline ends.

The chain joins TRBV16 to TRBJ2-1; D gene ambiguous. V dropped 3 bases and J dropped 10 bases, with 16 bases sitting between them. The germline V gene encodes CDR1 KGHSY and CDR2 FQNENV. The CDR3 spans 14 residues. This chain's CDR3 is CASSQPARPREQFF. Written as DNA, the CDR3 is TGTGCCAGCAGCCAGCCCGCCCGGCCTCGGGAGCAGTTCTTC.

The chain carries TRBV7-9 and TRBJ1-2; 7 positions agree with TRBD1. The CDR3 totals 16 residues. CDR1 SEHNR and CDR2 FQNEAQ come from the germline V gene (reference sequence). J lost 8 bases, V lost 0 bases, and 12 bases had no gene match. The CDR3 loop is CASSLAGRQGRDGYTF. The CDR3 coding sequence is TGTGCCAGCAGCTTAGCGGGAAGACAGGGTCGGGACGGCTACACCTTC.

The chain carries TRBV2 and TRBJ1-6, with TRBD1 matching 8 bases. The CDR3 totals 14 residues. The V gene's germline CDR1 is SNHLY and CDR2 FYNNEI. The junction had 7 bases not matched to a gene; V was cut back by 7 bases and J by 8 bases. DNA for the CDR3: TGTGCCAGCAAGGAAACAGGGGGATATTCACCCCTCCACTTT. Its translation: CASKETGGYSPLHF.

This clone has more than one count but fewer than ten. CDR3 bases: TGTGCCAGCAGCCATGACACGGGACAGGGGGGGTCACCCCTCCACTTT. Its translation is CASSHDTGQGGSPLHF. The chain uses TRBV4-2 and TRBJ1-6; 11 bases are shared with TRBD1. Germline-derived CDR1 and CDR2 are LGHNA and YNFKEQ. J gave up 10 bases and V 3 bases, and 8 bases lay outside the gene matches. This CDR3 region has 16 residues.

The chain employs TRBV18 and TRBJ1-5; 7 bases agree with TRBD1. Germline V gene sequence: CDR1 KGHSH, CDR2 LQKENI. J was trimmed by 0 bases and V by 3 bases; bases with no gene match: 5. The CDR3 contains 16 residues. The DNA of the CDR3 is TGTGCCAGCTCACCGGAGGGGGCTTATAGCAATCAGCCCCAGCATTTT. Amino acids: CASSPEGAYSNQPQHF.

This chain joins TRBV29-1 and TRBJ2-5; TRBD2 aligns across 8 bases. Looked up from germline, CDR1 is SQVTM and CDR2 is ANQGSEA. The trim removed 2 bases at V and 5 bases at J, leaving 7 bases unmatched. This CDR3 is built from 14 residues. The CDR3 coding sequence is TGCAGCGTTGAACCCCCCGGCGGGAGGGAGACCCAGTACTTC. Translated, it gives CSVEPPGGRETQYF. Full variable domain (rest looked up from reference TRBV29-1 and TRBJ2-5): SAVISQKPSRDICQRGTSLTIQCQVDSQVTMMFWYRQQPGQSLTLIATANQGSEATYESGFVIDKFPISRPNLTFSTLTVSNMSPEDSSIYLCSVEPPGGRETQYFGPGTRLLVL.

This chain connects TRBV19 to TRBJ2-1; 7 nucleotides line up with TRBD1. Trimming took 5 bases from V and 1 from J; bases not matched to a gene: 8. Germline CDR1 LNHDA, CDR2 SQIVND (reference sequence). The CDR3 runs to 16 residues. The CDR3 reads CASSPGQARSYNEQFF. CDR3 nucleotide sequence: TGTGCCAGTAGTCCAGGACAGGCCCGGTCCTACAATGAGCAGTTCTTC.

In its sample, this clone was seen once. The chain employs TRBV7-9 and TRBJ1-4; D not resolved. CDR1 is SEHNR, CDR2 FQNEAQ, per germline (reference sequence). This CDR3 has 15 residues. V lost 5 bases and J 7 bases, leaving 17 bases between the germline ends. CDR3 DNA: TGTGCCAGCAGCGTTTCGACCGGCCCCTCTGAAAAACTGTTTTTT. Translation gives CASSVSTGPSEKLFF. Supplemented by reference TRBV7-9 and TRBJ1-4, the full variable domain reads DTGVSQNPRHKITKRGQNVTFRCDPISEHNRLYWYRQTLGQGPEFLTYFQNEAQLEKSRLLSDRFSAERPKGSFSTLEIQRTEQGDSAMYLCASSVSTGPSEKLFFGSGTQLSVL.

CDR3 protein: CSVISPRATHEQYF. The CDR3 nucleotides are TGCAGCGTCATCTCTCCACGAGCCACCCACGAGCAGTACTTC. This chain uses TRBV29-1 with TRBJ2-7, with unresolved D. The CDR3 contains 14 residues. The germline gives CDR1 SQVTM, CDR2 ANQGSEA. V was cut by 6 bases and J by 5 bases, with 20 bases left in between.

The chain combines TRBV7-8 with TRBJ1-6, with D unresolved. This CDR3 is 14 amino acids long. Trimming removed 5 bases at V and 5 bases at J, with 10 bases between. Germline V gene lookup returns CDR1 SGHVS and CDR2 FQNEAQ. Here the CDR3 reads CASSKAADNSPLHF. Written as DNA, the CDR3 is TGTGCCAGCAGCAAAGCGGCGGATAATTCACCCCTCCACTTT.

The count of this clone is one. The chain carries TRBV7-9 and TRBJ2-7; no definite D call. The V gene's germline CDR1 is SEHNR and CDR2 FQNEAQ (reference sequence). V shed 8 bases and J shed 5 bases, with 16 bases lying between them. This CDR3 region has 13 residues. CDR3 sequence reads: CASVAPKSHEQYF. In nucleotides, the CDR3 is TGTGCCAGCGTGGCCCCCAAAAGCCACGAGCAGTACTTC. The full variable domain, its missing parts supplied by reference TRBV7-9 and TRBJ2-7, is DTGVSQNPRHKITKRGQNVTFRCDPISEHNRLYWYRQTLGQGPEFLTYFQNEAQLEKSRLLSDRFSAERPKGSFSTLEIQRTEQGDSAMYLCASVAPKSHEQYFGPGTRLTVT.